Each of the 15 T cell receptor beta chains below was sequenced from the same sample in a study of lymphopenia after photon versus proton radiotherapy. Libraries were prepared by immunoSEQ multiplex PCR; TCRdb keeps only in-frame clonotypes and omits some of them. The sample gives roughly 49,000 clones, roughly 90% of which show up once; roughly 18% is in the top ten. The material sequenced was peripheral blood, taken from a patient treated with photon-based radiotherapy. All receptors come from a woman aged 40 to 55 with cholangiocarcinoma.

The chain employs TRBV10-3 and TRBJ1-1, with D unresolved. Germline V lookup: CDR1 ENHRY, CDR2 SYGVKD. V was trimmed by 4 bases and J by 2 bases, leaving 11 bases between them. The CDR3 runs to 14 residues. In DNA, the CDR3 is TGTGCCATCAGTGGGCTCCGAGATAACACTGAAGCTTTCTTT. Protein product: CAISGLRDNTEAFF.

The rearrangement joins TRBV20-1 to TRBJ2-5; D remains unclear. The length of the CDR3 is 11 residues. The V end lost 3 bases, the J end lost 5 bases, and 7 bases lay between the germline ends. Per germline, CDR1 DFQATT and CDR2 SNEGSKA (reference sequence). This CDR3 reads CSARTPETQYF. In DNA form, the CDR3 reads TGCAGTGCTAGGACTCCCGAGACCCAGTACTTC.

This chain connects TRBV9 to TRBJ2-7; possibly TRBD2 for D (6 bases). Trimming took off 0 bases at V and 2 bases at J, with 9 bases between the two ends. The CDR3 runs 14 residues. From germline, CDR1 is SGDLS and CDR2 YYNGEE. The CDR3, as DNA: TGTGCCAGCAGCGTAGGACTAGTCGCCTACGAGCAGTACTTC. Protein product: CASSVGLVAYEQYF.

The chain couples TRBV27 to TRBJ1-1; D might be TRBD1 (6 bases). The CDR3 covers 11 residues. CDR1 is MNHEY, CDR2 SMNVEV, per germline (reference sequence). V was pared by 3 bases and J by 8 bases, with 7 bases between. The CDR3 region has the DNA TGTGCCAGCAGTTTCGGACAGGAAGCTTTCTTT. Translation gives CASSFGQEAFF.

CDR3 DNA sequence: TGTGCCAGCAGTTTTGGACAAGGATGGGGAGAGACCCAGTACTTC. This gives the protein CASSFGQGWGETQYF. J is TRBJ2-5 and V is TRBV7-8, with a tentative D call TRBD1 (5 bases). Germline assignment: CDR1 SGHVS and CDR2 FQNEAQ. Trimming pared 6 bases from V and 4 bases from J, leaving 18 bases between. The CDR3 is made up of 15 amino acids.

The chain couples TRBV18 to TRBJ1-3, with D tentatively TRBD1 (5 bases). In germline, CDR1 is KGHSH, CDR2 LQKENI. This CDR3 region has 16 residues. V dropped 4 bases and J dropped 0 bases, with 13 bases sitting between them. CDR3 in DNA: TGTGCCAGCTCACAGGGGACTGACGTCTCTGGAAACACCATATATTTT. Protein: CASSQGTDVSGNTIYF.

V gene TRBV6-5 combines with J gene TRBJ2-7; 7 positions agree with TRBD1. Trimming at V came to 8 bases and at J to 4 bases, leaving 8 bases not matched to a gene. CDR3 length equals 13 residues. Germline values: CDR1 MNHEY, CDR2 SVGAGI. The CDR3 nucleotides read TGTGCCAGCGGGCAGGGGGAATCGTACGAGCAGTACTTC. Protein product: CASGQGESYEQYF.

The chain joins TRBV5-1 to TRBJ1-1, with D perhaps matching TRBD1 (6 bases). Per germline, CDR1 SGHRS and CDR2 YFSETQ. This CDR3 is built from 15 residues. The ends were cut back, 4 bases at V and 5 bases at J, with 18 bases in the middle. The CDR3 loop reads CASSPYEGGITEAFF. Written as DNA, the CDR3 is TGCGCCAGCAGCCCCTACGAGGGGGGAATAACTGAAGCTTTCTTT.

This chain connects TRBV10-1 to TRBJ1-2; 7 positions agree with TRBD1. The CDR3 is 14 amino acids. Per germline, CDR1 WNHNN and CDR2 SYGVQD (reference sequence). V lost 6 bases and J lost 6; bases outside the gene matches: 10. The CDR3 sequence is CASRHRGDNDGYTF. Here the CDR3 DNA reads TGCGCCAGCAGGCACAGGGGAGATAATGATGGCTACACCTTC.

The chain carries TRBV4-1 and TRBJ1-6; D remains ambiguous. V was shortened by 1 base and J by 8 bases, with 6 bases between the two germline ends. The V gene's germline CDR1 is MGHRA and CDR2 YSYEKL. The CDR3 has 13 residues. CDR3 loop: CASSQGPDSPLHF. The CDR3, as DNA: TGCGCCAGCAGCCAAGGTCCCGATTCACCCCTCCACTTT.

The chain links TRBV4-2 to TRBJ1-5; D gene ambiguous. The length of the CDR3 is 13 residues. Germline assignment: CDR1 LGHNA and CDR2 YNFKEQ. With 0 bases removed from V and 3 bases from J, the gap between germline ends came to 3 bases. The DNA of the CDR3 is TGTGCCAGCAGCCAAGATAACAATCAGCCCCAGCATTTT. Translated, it gives CASSQDNNQPQHF.

The chain is built from TRBV29-1 and TRBJ2-5, with D uncertain. The CDR3 consists of 12 residues. CDR1 is SQVTM, CDR2 ANQGSEA, per germline. Trimming left V 5 bases short and J 1 base short, with 8 bases between. Here the CDR3 reads CSVRVAQETQYF. The DNA for the CDR3 is TGCAGCGTTCGTGTGGCCCAAGAGACCCAGTACTTC.

The V and J genes are TRBV19 and TRBJ1-6; TRBD1 aligns across 8 bases. V lost 6 bases to trimming and J lost 0 bases; unmatched junction nucleotides: 7. The germline V gene has CDR1 LNHDA and CDR2 SQIVND (reference sequence). The CDR3 loop spans 17 amino acids. This CDR3 reads CASRSPTGGSYNSPLHF. The CDR3 bases are TGTGCCAGTAGGAGTCCCACAGGGGGCTCCTATAATTCACCCCTCCACTTT.

The chain recombines TRBV30 with TRBJ1-6, with 11 bases matching TRBD1. V shed 5 bases and J 0 bases; nucleotides not matched to a gene: 0. The CDR3 consists of 15 residues. The germline gives CDR1 GTSNPN, CDR2 SVGIG (reference sequence). The CDR3 sequence: CAWGTGGSYNSPLHF. For the CDR3, the DNA is TGTGCCTGGGGGACAGGGGGCTCCTATAATTCACCCCTCCACTTT. The full variable domain, rest sourced from reference TRBV30 and TRBJ1-6, is SQTIHQWPATLVQPVGSPLSLECTVEGTSNPNLYWYRQAAGRGLQLLFYSVGIGQISSEVPQNLSASRPQDRQFILSSKKLLLSDSGFYLCAWGTGGSYNSPLHFGNGTRLTVT.

The chain carries TRBV2 and TRBJ2-7, with D uncertain. V was cut by 3 bases and J by 0 bases, with 15 bases left in between. Germline-derived CDR1 and CDR2 are SNHLY and FYNNEI. The CDR3 is 16 amino acids. This chain's CDR3 is CASSDLIWASSYEQYF. The DNA of the CDR3 is TGTGCCAGCAGTGACTTAATATGGGCTAGCTCCTACGAGCAGTACTTC.